These T cell receptor beta chains were read from a single sample in a study of shared clonotypes between healthy human individuals. Produced via immunoSEQ multiplex PCR; TCRdb's table is partial and in-frame only. The data hold 1.6 million or so clones, with approximately 96% observed a single time. Sequencing was done on a sample of naive CD4+ T cells sorted from blood. The origin of the receptors is a young man in good health. Each CDR3 is given with its conserved first and last residue. D genes are given only for firm matches. The size entry is marked missing in some rows and otherwise reads once, few, many or a size class.

D gene: NA
clone size: NA
J gene: TRBJ1-2
V gene: TRBV14
CDR3 protein: CASSQDRAPYPLYGYTF
CDR3 DNA: TGTGCCAGCAGCCAAGATCGAGCTCCATACCCGTTATATGGCTACACCTTC

D gene: TRBD2
clone size: NA
J gene: TRBJ2-2
V gene: TRBV4-1
CDR3 protein: CASSRGLALTGELFF
CDR3 DNA: TGCGCCAGCAGCCGAGGACTAGCGCTAACCGGGGAGCTGTTTTTT

D gene: TRBD1
clone size: NA
J gene: TRBJ1-2
V gene: TRBV28
CDR3 protein: CASSWLGQGAGGYTF
CDR3 DNA: TGTGCCAGCAGTTGGTTGGGACAGGGGGCCGGTGGCTACACCTTC

D gene: TRBD2
clone size: NA
J gene: TRBJ2-2
V gene: TRBV19
CDR3 protein: CASSRSAVAGVGTGELFF
CDR3 DNA: TGTGCCAGTAGCAGGAGCGCCGTAGCGGGAGTCGGTACCGGGGAGCTGTTTTTT

D gene: TRBD1
clone size: NA
J gene: TRBJ1-5
V gene: TRBV6-1
CDR3 protein: CASSGQGPQAPSNQPQHF
CDR3 DNA: TGTGCCAGCAGTGGACAGGGGCCTCAGGCTCCTAGCAATCAGCCCCAGCATTTT

D gene: NA
clone size: NA
J gene: TRBJ1-5
V gene: TRBV7-2
CDR3 protein: CASSKEGFGSQPQHF
CDR3 DNA: TGTGCCAGCAGCAAAGAGGGTTTTGGTAGTCAGCCCCAGCATTTT

D gene: NA
clone size: NA
J gene: TRBJ2-3
V gene: TRBV19
CDR3 protein: CASSTHPGEVTDTQYF
CDR3 DNA: TGTGCCAGTAGTACGCACCCGGGAGAGGTCACAGATACGCAGTATTTT

D gene: TRBD1
clone size: NA
J gene: TRBJ1-5
V gene: TRBV10-3
CDR3 protein: CAQPATPGQGARAQHF
CDR3 DNA: TGTGCCCAGCCGGCCACACCGGGACAGGGGGCTAGGGCCCAGCATTTT

D gene: NA
clone size: NA
J gene: TRBJ1-5
V gene: TRBV13
CDR3 protein: CASSLGLTENPQHF
CDR3 DNA: TGTGCCAGCAGCTTAGGGCTGACAGAGAACCCCCAGCATTTT

D gene: NA
clone size: NA
J gene: TRBJ1-5
V gene: TRBV7-8
CDR3 protein: CASSLAGRHYSNQPQHF
CDR3 DNA: TGTGCCAGCAGCTTAGCAGGCAGACATTATAGCAATCAGCCCCAGCATTTT

D gene: TRBD1
clone size: NA
J gene: TRBJ1-5
V gene: TRBV10-3
CDR3 protein: CAITRDRDQPQHF
CDR3 DNA: TGTGCCATCACCCGGGACAGGGACCAGCCCCAGCATTTT

D gene: NA
clone size: NA
J gene: TRBJ2-3
V gene: TRBV4-2
CDR3 protein: CASSHQDIGSTDTQYF
CDR3 DNA: TGTGCCAGCAGCCACCAGGACATTGGCAGCACAGATACGCAGTATTTT

D gene: TRBD2
clone size: NA
J gene: TRBJ2-7
V gene: TRBV18
CDR3 protein: CASSLGTSSYEQYF
CDR3 DNA: TGTGCCAGCTCACTAGGGACTAGCTCCTACGAGCAGTACTTC

D gene: TRBD1
clone size: NA
J gene: TRBJ1-4
V gene: TRBV28
CDR3 protein: CASSFPTGGSEKLFF
CDR3 DNA: TGTGCCAGCAGTTTCCCGACAGGGGGCTCTGAAAAACTGTTTTTT

D gene: TRBD1
clone size: NA
J gene: TRBJ1-1
V gene: TRBV30
CDR3 protein: CAWSVDRTGGATEAFF
CDR3 DNA: TGTGCCTGGAGTGTAGACCGGACAGGGGGGGCCACTGAAGCTTTCTTT

D gene: NA
clone size: NA
J gene: TRBJ1-1
V gene: TRBV15
CDR3 protein: CATSPRRSGSAEAFF
CDR3 DNA: TGTGCCACCAGCCCTCGACGGTCGGGGTCGGCTGAAGCTTTCTTT

D gene: TRBD2
clone size: NA
J gene: TRBJ2-7
V gene: TRBV11-2
CDR3 protein: CASSLRDYRNYEQYF
CDR3 DNA: TGTGCCAGCAGCTTGCGGGACTACAGAAATTACGAGCAGTACTTC

D gene: NA
clone size: NA
J gene: TRBJ2-7
V gene: TRBV30
CDR3 protein: CAWGRSVQYF
CDR3 DNA: TGTGCCTGGGGACGTTCGGTGCAGTACTTC

D gene: NA
clone size: NA
J gene: TRBJ2-7
V gene: TRBV18
CDR3 protein: CASSGQRSSYEQYF
CDR3 DNA: TGTGCCAGCTCAGGACAGAGGAGCTCCTACGAGCAGTACTTC

D gene: NA
clone size: NA
J gene: TRBJ1-1
V gene: TRBV14
CDR3 protein: CASSQRGGRMNTEAFF
CDR3 DNA: TGTGCCAGCAGCCAGAGGGGAGGCCGAATGAACACTGAAGCTTTCTTT

D gene: NA
clone size: NA
J gene: TRBJ2-4
V gene: TRBV28
CDR3 protein: CASSPAGRHIQYF
CDR3 DNA: TGTGCCAGCAGCCCTGCGGGGAGACACATTCAGTACTTC

D gene: TRBD2
clone size: NA
J gene: TRBJ2-1
V gene: TRBV29-1
CDR3 protein: CSVDGLAGYNEQFF
CDR3 DNA: TGCAGCGTTGATGGACTAGCGGGATACAATGAGCAGTTCTTC

D gene: TRBD1
clone size: once
J gene: TRBJ2-6
V gene: TRBV10-3
CDR3 protein: CATSGTGGPGANVLTF
CDR3 DNA: TGTGCGACCAGCGGGACAGGGGGCCCTGGGGCCAACGTCCTGACTTTC

D gene: NA
clone size: once
J gene: TRBJ2-5
V gene: TRBV6-5
CDR3 protein: CASSTGQVTTQYF
CDR3 DNA: TGTGCCAGCAGTACCGGACAAGTCACAACCCAGTACTTC

D gene: TRBD2
clone size: NA
J gene: TRBJ2-1
V gene: TRBV29-1
CDR3 protein: CSLRPSGSGSYNEQFF
CDR3 DNA: TGCAGCCTCCGTCCTAGCGGGAGTGGGTCCTACAATGAGCAGTTCTTC

D gene: TRBD2
clone size: NA
J gene: TRBJ2-1
V gene: TRBV11-2
CDR3 protein: CASSNLGLAEHNEQFF
CDR3 DNA: TGTGCCAGCAGCAACCTAGGACTAGCGGAGCACAATGAGCAGTTCTTC

D gene: TRBD2
clone size: NA
J gene: TRBJ2-1
V gene: TRBV5-1
CDR3 protein: CASSTGLAGGLYNEQFF
CDR3 DNA: TGCGCCAGCAGCACAGGACTAGCGGGAGGACTCTACAATGAGCAGTTCTTC

D gene: NA
clone size: once
J gene: TRBJ1-1
V gene: TRBV6-5
CDR3 protein: CASRFTFGAFF
CDR3 DNA: TGTGCCAGCAGGTTTACCTTCGGAGCTTTCTTT

D gene: NA
clone size: NA
J gene: TRBJ1-4
V gene: TRBV29-1
CDR3 protein: CSVESQGGEKLFF
CDR3 DNA: TGCAGCGTTGAAAGTCAGGGAGGAGAAAAACTGTTTTTT

D gene: TRBD1
clone size: once
J gene: TRBJ1-2
V gene: TRBV2
CDR3 protein: CASNLREGRGLSGYTF
CDR3 DNA: TGTGCCAGCAATCTTAGGGAGGGCAGGGGGCTGTCCGGCTACACCTTC

D gene: TRBD2
clone size: NA
J gene: TRBJ2-3
V gene: TRBV5-5
CDR3 protein: CASSSGTRSTDTQYF
CDR3 DNA: TGTGCCAGCAGCTCTGGGACTAGAAGCACAGATACGCAGTATTTT

D gene: TRBD1
clone size: NA
J gene: TRBJ1-4
V gene: TRBV5-1
CDR3 protein: CASSLGDRGRSEKLFF
CDR3 DNA: TGCGCCAGCAGCTTGGGTGACAGGGGGCGAAGTGAAAAACTGTTTTTT

D gene: NA
clone size: NA
J gene: TRBJ1-5
V gene: TRBV7-6
CDR3 protein: CASSSAPNQPQHF
CDR3 DNA: TGTGCCAGCAGCTCAGCCCCTAATCAGCCCCAGCATTTT

D gene: NA
clone size: NA
J gene: TRBJ1-2
V gene: TRBV6-5
CDR3 protein: CASGRDVGCTF
CDR3 DNA: TGTGCCAGCGGCCGGGACGTCGGATGCACCTTC

D gene: TRBD1
clone size: NA
J gene: TRBJ1-3
V gene: TRBV5-1
CDR3 protein: CASSKTGTASGNTIYF
CDR3 DNA: TGCGCCAGCAGCAAAACCGGGACAGCCTCTGGAAACACCATATATTTT

D gene: TRBD1
clone size: once
J gene: TRBJ2-2
V gene: TRBV5-1
CDR3 protein: CASSPVTGGSAGELFF
CDR3 DNA: TGCGCCAGCAGCCCTGTTACAGGGGGTTCCGCCGGGGAGCTGTTTTTT

D gene: TRBD1
clone size: NA
J gene: TRBJ1-1
V gene: TRBV5-4
CDR3 protein: CASSLEHRGTEAFF
CDR3 DNA: TGTGCCAGCAGCTTGGAGCACAGGGGGACTGAAGCTTTCTTT

D gene: TRBD1
clone size: NA
J gene: TRBJ1-2
V gene: TRBV6-5
CDR3 protein: CASAFRDRQTYGYTF
CDR3 DNA: TGTGCCAGCGCCTTCCGGGACAGGCAAACCTATGGCTACACCTTC

D gene: TRBD2
clone size: NA
J gene: TRBJ2-1
V gene: TRBV19
CDR3 protein: CASQGSSGRRHEQFF
CDR3 DNA: TGTGCCAGTCAAGGATCTAGCGGGAGAAGACATGAGCAGTTCTTC

D gene: TRBD2
clone size: NA
J gene: TRBJ2-2
V gene: TRBV28
CDR3 protein: CASSLVRLAGAGGELFF
CDR3 DNA: TGTGCCAGCAGTTTAGTAAGACTAGCGGGAGCAGGAGGGGAGCTGTTTTTT

D gene: TRBD1
clone size: NA
J gene: TRBJ2-1
V gene: TRBV5-1
CDR3 protein: CASSLADRVDEQFF
CDR3 DNA: TGCGCCAGCAGCTTGGCGGACAGGGTCGATGAGCAGTTCTTC

D gene: NA
clone size: NA
J gene: TRBJ1-1
V gene: TRBV5-4
CDR3 protein: CASSSLSLENWGTEAFF
CDR3 DNA: TGTGCCAGCAGCTCCCTAAGCCTCGAAAACTGGGGCACTGAAGCTTTCTTT

D gene: NA
clone size: NA
J gene: TRBJ1-1
V gene: TRBV19
CDR3 protein: CASRRGTEAFF
CDR3 DNA: TGTGCCAGTAGACGGGGGACTGAAGCTTTCTTT

D gene: NA
clone size: NA
J gene: TRBJ1-2
V gene: TRBV2
CDR3 protein: CAGRDSPTGYTF
CDR3 DNA: TGTGCCGGCCGGGACTCTCCTACCGGCTACACCTTC

D gene: NA
clone size: NA
J gene: TRBJ1-5
V gene: TRBV6-5
CDR3 protein: CASSRDRHSNQPQHF
CDR3 DNA: TGTGCCAGCAGCCGCGACAGGCATAGCAATCAGCCCCAGCATTTT

D gene: NA
clone size: NA
J gene: TRBJ1-1
V gene: TRBV5-4
CDR3 protein: CASSNRSFQMNTEAFF
CDR3 DNA: TGTGCCAGCAGCAACAGGTCTTTTCAGATGAACACTGAAGCTTTCTTT

D gene: TRBD2
clone size: NA
J gene: TRBJ2-2
V gene: TRBV19
CDR3 protein: CASGLAGNTGELFF
CDR3 DNA: TGTGCCAGTGGACTAGCGGGTAACACCGGGGAGCTGTTTTTT

D gene: NA
clone size: NA
J gene: TRBJ2-1
V gene: TRBV12-5
CDR3 protein: CASGLAGEQFF
CDR3 DNA: TGTGCTAGTGGTTTGGCCGGTGAGCAGTTCTTC